This TCR beta chain was observed in a study of T-cell reconstitution after alpha-beta-depleted transplantation in children. This clonotype was seen a few times. Unique molecular identifiers featured in how the TCRbeta library was prepared. TCRdb reanalysed the PCR reads using MiXCR and keeps one entry per CDR3 protein. There are 600,000 to 700,000 distinct CDR3 sequences in the sample; 16% occur only once, and under 1.2% lies in the top ten. This CDR3 is 17 amino acids long. This chain uses TRBV21-1 with TRBJ1-5; TRBD1 is taken as the D call from the table, unchecked against the DNA. TRBV21-1 constitutes a pseudogene. The starting material was PBMCs from the stem cell graft donor, obtained from the stem cell graft. The receptor was derived from a human donor who donated a stem cell graft to a child with acute myeloid leukemia. CDR3 residues: CASKQRGQDNHKGPQHF. The CDR3 DNA follows: TGTGCCAGTAAGCAACGGGGACAGGACAATCATAAAGGGCCCCAGCATTTT.